This T cell receptor beta chain was profiled in a study of shared T cell receptors in the human thymus. V lost 4 bases, J lost 3 bases, and 10 bases stayed unmatched. CDR1 and CDR2 from the germline V gene are MNHEY and SVGAGI. This CDR3 has 16 residues. This clone was counted a single time. Here immunoSEQ multiplex PCR was the method, and the copy in TCRdb shows in-frame clones only, minus some. Among more than 550,000 clones listed, 75% to 90% were seen once. These data are also associated with another study on human thymus T cells.

The receptor comes from a girl in the first two years of life with a congenital heart defect. This chain links TRBV6-5 with TRBJ1-2, with 8 bases aligning to TRBD1. Sequences were obtained from thymocytes. The CDR3 coding sequence is TGTGCCAGCAGTTCAAAACGCCACAGGGGGTACTATGGCTACACCTTC. It codes for CASSSKRHRGYYGYTF.